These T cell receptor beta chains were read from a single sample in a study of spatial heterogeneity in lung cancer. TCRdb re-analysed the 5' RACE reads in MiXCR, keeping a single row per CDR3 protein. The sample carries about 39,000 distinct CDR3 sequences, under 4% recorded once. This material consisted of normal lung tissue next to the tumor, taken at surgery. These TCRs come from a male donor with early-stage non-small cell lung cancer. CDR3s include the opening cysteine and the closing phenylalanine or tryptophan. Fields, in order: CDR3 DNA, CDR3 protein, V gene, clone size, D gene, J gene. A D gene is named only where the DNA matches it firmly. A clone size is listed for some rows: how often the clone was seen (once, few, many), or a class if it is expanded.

DNA: TGTGCCAGCGGTTTGACATCTTACGAGCAGTACTTC
CDR3: CASGLTSYEQYF
V: TRBV6-5
size: many
D: NA
J: TRBJ2-7

DNA: TGTGCCAGCTCACCACCGGATAACGGCGTGAACACTGAAGCTTTCTTT
CDR3: CASSPPDNGVNTEAFF
V: TRBV18
size: many
D: NA
J: TRBJ1-1

DNA: TGCGCCAGCAGCTTGGGAGGAGAACTTAGGGAGACCCAGTACTTC
CDR3: CASSLGGELRETQYF
V: TRBV5-1
size: few
D: NA
J: TRBJ2-5

DNA: TGTGCCAGCAGTTCCTCCACTGTGACTGAAGCTTTCTTT
CDR3: CASSSSTVTEAFF
V: TRBV27
size: many
D: NA
J: TRBJ1-1

DNA: TGTGCCACCAGCAGAGTGAAGTACCACGAGCAGTACTTC
CDR3: CATSRVKYHEQYF
V: TRBV15
size: many
D: NA
J: TRBJ2-7

DNA: TGTGCCAGCAGCGCGCTTAGCTCTGGAAACACCATATATTTT
CDR3: CASSALSSGNTIYF
V: TRBV11-2
size: many
D: NA
J: TRBJ1-3

DNA: TGTGCCAGCGATCGGGACAGGGGACAATACGAGCAGTACTTC
CDR3: CASDRDRGQYEQYF
V: TRBV6-1
size: many
D: TRBD1
J: TRBJ2-7

DNA: TGTGCCAGCAGATACCAGGGGTTCACAGATACGCAGTATTTT
CDR3: CASRYQGFTDTQYF
V: TRBV2
size: many
D: NA
J: TRBJ2-3

DNA: TGTGCCAGCAGCCCCGGCCACGAATTGTTGTTCTTC
CDR3: CASSPGHELLFF
V: TRBV7-3
size: many
D: NA
J: TRBJ2-1

DNA: TGCGCCAGCAGCTCAGGGGTTCAGGCCGGGGAGCTGTTTTTT
CDR3: CASSSGVQAGELFF
V: TRBV5-1
size: few
D: NA
J: TRBJ2-2

DNA: TGCAGCGCCTATTCGGACGAGCGGGCCTACGAGCAGTACTTC
CDR3: CSAYSDERAYEQYF
V: TRBV29-1
size: many
D: NA
J: TRBJ2-7

DNA: TGTGCCAGCAGCTCACCGGACCTGCCGAACACTGAAGCTTTCTTT
CDR3: CASSSPDLPNTEAFF
V: TRBV7-2
size: many
D: NA
J: TRBJ1-1

DNA: TGTGCCATCAGTGGGACTAGCGATACGCAGTATTTT
CDR3: CAISGTSDTQYF
V: TRBV10-3
size: many
D: TRBD2
J: TRBJ2-3

DNA: TGTGCCAGCAGCCTGGACAGGGAAAGAGAAAAACTGTTTTTT
CDR3: CASSLDREREKLFF
V: TRBV11-2
size: many
D: TRBD1
J: TRBJ1-4

DNA: TGCGCCAGCAGCTCACTAGCGGGACTGCCCTACGAGCAGTACTTC
CDR3: CASSSLAGLPYEQYF
V: TRBV4-1
size: many
D: TRBD2
J: TRBJ2-7

DNA: TGCGCCAGCAGCCAACCTGGACAGCCGAACACCGGGGAGCTGTTTTTT
CDR3: CASSQPGQPNTGELFF
V: TRBV4-1
size: many
D: NA
J: TRBJ2-2

DNA: TGCGCCAGCCGCCTGGGAACTGAAGCTTTCTTT
CDR3: CASRLGTEAFF
V: TRBV5-1
size: NA
D: NA
J: TRBJ1-1

DNA: TGTGCCAGCAGTTTAGAGTCCTTAGAGACCCAGTACTTC
CDR3: CASSLESLETQYF
V: TRBV28
size: large
D: NA
J: TRBJ2-5

DNA: TGTGCCAGCAGCCCGAGACCTGGTCCGGATGAGCAGTTCTTC
CDR3: CASSPRPGPDEQFF
V: TRBV11-3
size: many
D: NA
J: TRBJ2-1

DNA: TGTGCCAGCGCCCCAGCGCGGGCGGGCACCGGGGAGCTGTTTTTT
CDR3: CASAPARAGTGELFF
V: TRBV6-5
size: many
D: NA
J: TRBJ2-2

DNA: TGCAGCGTTTCGGGAGCTAACTATGGCTACACCTTC
CDR3: CSVSGANYGYTF
V: TRBV29-1
size: NA
D: NA
J: TRBJ1-2

DNA: TGTGCCAGCAGTTTAACCCAGGTTAATCAGCCCCAGCATTTT
CDR3: CASSLTQVNQPQHF
V: TRBV28
size: many
D: NA
J: TRBJ1-5

DNA: TGTGCCAGCGGCACAGATACGCAGTATTTT
CDR3: CASGTDTQYF
V: TRBV2
size: medium-sized
D: NA
J: TRBJ2-3

DNA: TGTGCCAGCAGGTACAATCCCGGAAACTTTTATGGCTACACCTTC
CDR3: CASRYNPGNFYGYTF
V: TRBV28
size: many
D: NA
J: TRBJ1-2

DNA: TGTGCCAGCAGTTACTTTGCCCAAAAAAAACTGTTTTTT
CDR3: CASSYFAQKKLFF
V: TRBV6-5
size: many
D: NA
J: TRBJ1-4

DNA: TGTGCCAGCAGCTTAGGCAGCACCACTGAAGCTTTCTTT
CDR3: CASSLGSTTEAFF
V: TRBV7-2
size: few
D: NA
J: TRBJ1-1

DNA: TGTGCCAGCAGCTTCCAGGGGGCTGAGCAGTTCTTC
CDR3: CASSFQGAEQFF
V: TRBV14
size: many
D: TRBD1
J: TRBJ2-1

DNA: TGTGCCACCAGTGCACAGGGGGGAAATCAGCCCCAGCATTTT
CDR3: CATSAQGGNQPQHF
V: TRBV24-1
size: many
D: TRBD1
J: TRBJ1-5

DNA: TGTGCCAGCAGCTTGGGATCGAACACCGGGGAGCTGTTTTTT
CDR3: CASSLGSNTGELFF
V: TRBV7-2
size: many
D: NA
J: TRBJ2-2

DNA: TGTGCCAGCAGTCCAGGGACTATCCAAGAGACCCAGTACTTC
CDR3: CASSPGTIQETQYF
V: TRBV27
size: many
D: TRBD2
J: TRBJ2-5

DNA: TGTGCCCCCCCGCCCTGCAGGCTGGAGACTAGCGGGAGGGAAGAGACCCAGTACTTC
CDR3: CAPPPCRLETSGREETQYF
V: TRBV10-3
size: few
D: TRBD2
J: TRBJ2-5

DNA: TGCAGTGCTAGAGATTGGAAAGAAGCTTTCTTT
CDR3: CSARDWKEAFF
V: TRBV20-1
size: many
D: NA
J: TRBJ1-1

DNA: TGTGCCACCAGTGAAAACACCGGGGAGCTGTTTTTT
CDR3: CATSENTGELFF
V: TRBV15
size: many
D: NA
J: TRBJ2-2

DNA: TGTGCCAGCAGCCAAGTAGTTCAGGGTGAAAAACTGTTTTTT
CDR3: CASSQVVQGEKLFF
V: TRBV3-1
size: many
D: NA
J: TRBJ1-4

DNA: TGTGCCAGCAGTTTGTACAGGGGGAATCAGCCCCAGCATTTT
CDR3: CASSLYRGNQPQHF
V: TRBV12-3/TRBV12-4
size: many
D: TRBD1
J: TRBJ1-5

DNA: TGTGCCAGCAGTTTATTTACAGGGGGCATCACTGAAGCTTTCTTT
CDR3: CASSLFTGGITEAFF
V: TRBV28
size: many
D: TRBD1
J: TRBJ1-1

DNA: TGCAGCGTTGATAGTCAGGTTCTTTCCTACAATGAGCAGTTCTTC
CDR3: CSVDSQVLSYNEQFF
V: TRBV29-1
size: many
D: NA
J: TRBJ2-1

DNA: TGTGCCAGCAGTTTATTGAGGGTTAGCAATGAGCAGTTCTTC
CDR3: CASSLLRVSNEQFF
V: TRBV28
size: many
D: NA
J: TRBJ2-1

DNA: TGTGCCAGCAGAGCAACAGGGAACACCGGGGAGCTGTTTTTT
CDR3: CASRATGNTGELFF
V: TRBV7-8
size: many
D: NA
J: TRBJ2-2

DNA: TGCAGTGCTAGTAGAGGACAGTCCCATTCCGCGAATCAGCCCCAGCATTTT
CDR3: CSASRGQSHSANQPQHF
V: TRBV20-1
size: many
D: NA
J: TRBJ1-5

DNA: TGTGCCAGCAGCCCGGGACTAGCGGGGCTCCCGTATTTT
CDR3: CASSPGLAGLPYF
V: TRBV7-9
size: many
D: TRBD2
J: TRBJ2-3

DNA: TGTGCCAGCAGTTACTACGGGAGCTCCTATAATTCACCCCTCCACTTT
CDR3: CASSYYGSSYNSPLHF
V: TRBV6-2/TRBV6-3
size: NA
D: NA
J: TRBJ1-6

DNA: TGTGCCAGCAGCCCCGGACAGGGTGGCAATCAGCCCCAGCATTTT
CDR3: CASSPGQGGNQPQHF
V: TRBV6-6
size: many
D: TRBD1
J: TRBJ1-5

DNA: TGTGCCACCAGTGACCCGTTTCTAGCGGGAGGAGCCGGGGAGCTGTTTTTT
CDR3: CATSDPFLAGGAGELFF
V: TRBV24-1
size: many
D: TRBD2
J: TRBJ2-2

DNA: TGTGCCAGCAGGGGCAGCGGGGTGGGGGATAACTATGGCTACACCTTC
CDR3: CASRGSGVGDNYGYTF
V: TRBV12-3/TRBV12-4
size: many
D: NA
J: TRBJ1-2

DNA: TGCAGTGCTAGAGAGACGGGAACAGGGGGATCTGGCTACACCTTC
CDR3: CSARETGTGGSGYTF
V: TRBV20-1
size: many
D: TRBD1
J: TRBJ1-2

DNA: TGTGCCACCAGCAGAGAGGATGAGCAGTTCTTC
CDR3: CATSREDEQFF
V: TRBV15
size: many
D: NA
J: TRBJ2-1

DNA: TGTGCCAGCAGCGTAACCCTCAATCAGCCCCAGCATTTT
CDR3: CASSVTLNQPQHF
V: TRBV9
size: many
D: NA
J: TRBJ1-5